The TCR beta chain described here comes from a study of beta chain features in type 1 diabetes. TCRB transcripts that were expressed got sequenced, as all of the isolated RNA had been reverse transcribed. Profiling relied on immunoSEQ multiplex PCR, and the TCRdb table lists in-frame clones only, not all of them. The table includes around 500,000 clones, roughly an eighth detected once. Each sorted population was over 95% pure. CDR3 length equals 15 residues. Germline lookup yields CDR1 SEHNR and CDR2 FQNEAQ (reference sequence). J was trimmed by 5 bases and V by 5 bases; bases with no gene match: 7. This clone was seen a few times.

This chain connects TRBV7-9 to TRBJ1-4; TRBD1 matches at 8 bases. Sequencing was carried out using naive CD4+ T cells from blood. The sequence was obtained from a woman between 18 and 29 years old in good health. The CDR3 is CASSAGDRGNEKLFF. The CDR3 bases are TGTGCCAGCAGCGCAGGAGACAGGGGAAATGAAAAACTGTTTTTT.